Here is one T cell receptor (beta chain) with its context. It has no known antigen specificity. No much larger clonotype is one base removed from it; base qualities were not supplied. This record belongs to a study of blood T cells in healthy people across ages (dated by TCRdb to the mid-2010s). For the wider study: In model experiments, roughly one uniquely barcoded TCR beta cDNA molecule per two T cells was captured by template switching. To track age-related changes in TCR beta repertoire diversity, the study relied on deep sequencing normalized with unique cDNA molecular identifiers. The donors were split into four age groups: young (average around 15 years), middle-aged (roughly 39), aged (over 55) and long-lived (about 82). To avoid experimental bias, donors of different ages were spread randomly across the sequencing lanes. Two additional independent replicas of 1 million unique cDNA reads from the same blood draw were analyzed for two donors (one aged 18 to 30 and one aged 80 or older).

Beyond this particular receptor, the publication reports: Estimates of total diversity based on one million sequenced T cells were regarded as lower bounds and as underestimates. Observed TCR beta diversity per million T cells fell roughly linearly with age, and a significant reduction was already apparent by age roughly 40. Because the CMV infection status of the donors was unknown, age-related changes in expanded clonotypes may potentially have been confounded. Since profiling was done on bulk unsorted PBMCs, naive and antigen-experienced compartments could not be conclusively compared. The long-lived group showed more naive CD4+ T cells, fewer expanded clones and increased TCR diversity than the aged group, suggesting age selection. Observed TCR beta diversity correlated strongly with the percentage of naive T cells measured by flow cytometry.

The library was generated by 5' RACE. TCRdb names Illumina HiSeq 2500 as the instrument used. A second about 7 to 11 cycle PCR used a sample-barcoded 5' primer and a J-beta primer mix. A template-switch 5' adaptor carrying 12 random nucleotides introduced a unique molecular identifier onto each TCR beta cDNA molecule. Each sample yielded at least 3 million CDR3-containing paired-end reads. First-strand cDNA synthesis was performed from all RNA using the Mint cDNA synthesis kit, with priming by a TRBC-specific oligonucleotide. Following uracil-DNA glycosylase treatment, all cDNA underwent a first 18-cycle PCR with the universal primers M1SS and BC2_uni_R. Turning to the authors' computational methods: For normalization, 1 million high-quality reads were randomly selected from each sample, with every read carrying a distinct molecular identifier. Instead of being binned into consensus sequences, reads with shared molecular identifiers were discarded. MiTCR, set to a Q25 quality threshold and the strictest error-elimination algorithm, was used for CDR3 identification, clonotype clustering and error correction. Lower-bound total TCR beta diversity was estimated with a nonparametric unseen species model using Euler transformation. TCRdb itself trimmed the public reads at Q25 with fastp, ran MiXCR and retained productive beta chains. Rows are unified per CDR3 protein, each entry keeping the most common DNA and genes. The V and J calls, along with clone size, are taken from TCRdb and not from the paper's own processing. The sample has 550,000 to 650,000 distinct CDR3 sequences on record, approximately 30% of them singletons. The ten largest clones add up to 15% to 19% of the sample.

The CDR3 sequence holds 17 residues, the cysteine and phenylalanine included. Only the CDR3 part of the read is kept: 51 bases, read in frame from the first base. Sequences KGHSH (CDR1) and LQKENI (CDR2) are obtained from the germline V gene. Trimming takes 3 bases from V and 4 bases from J, and the germline ends sit 16 bases apart. The 39 donors, aged 6 to 90 years, were systemically healthy Caucasian individuals from Russia. Each donor gave about 10 milliliters of peripheral blood, drawn into EDTA-treated Vacutainer tubes. PBMCs were isolated by Ficoll-Paque density-gradient centrifugation, with at least 6 million obtained per sample. Total RNA, at least 5 micrograms per sample, was extracted from PBMCs with Trizol reagent. For every donor, an aliquot of PBMCs went through flow cytometry to measure the percentages of naive CD45RAhigh/CD27high T cells.

This TCR derives from a woman over 75 in good health. Sample: blood. This sequence uses TRBV18 and TRBJ1-6, with the D gene call left open. The DNA is as follows: TGTGCCAGCTCACCCTCAGGACCACCCCGATATAATTCACCCCTCCACTTT. Translated, it reads CASSPSGPPRYNSPLHF.